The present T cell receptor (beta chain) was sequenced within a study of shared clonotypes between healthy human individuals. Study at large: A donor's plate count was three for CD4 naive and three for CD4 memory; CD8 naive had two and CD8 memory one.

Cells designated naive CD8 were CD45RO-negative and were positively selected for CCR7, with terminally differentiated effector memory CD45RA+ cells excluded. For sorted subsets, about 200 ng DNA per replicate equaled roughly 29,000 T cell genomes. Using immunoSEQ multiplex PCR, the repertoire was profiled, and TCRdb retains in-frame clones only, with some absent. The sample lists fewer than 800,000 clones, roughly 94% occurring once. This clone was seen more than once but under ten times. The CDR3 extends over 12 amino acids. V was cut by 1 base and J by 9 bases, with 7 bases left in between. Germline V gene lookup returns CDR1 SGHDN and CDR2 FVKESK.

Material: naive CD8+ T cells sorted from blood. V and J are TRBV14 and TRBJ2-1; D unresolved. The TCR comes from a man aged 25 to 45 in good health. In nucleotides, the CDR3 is TGTGCCAGCAGCCAAGGTGGGATTGAGCAGTTCTTC. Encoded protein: CASSQGGIEQFF.